Presented here are 15 T cell receptor beta chains from one specimen sequenced in a study of blood T cells in healthy people across ages. PCR was performed a second time for about 7 to 12 cycles using a sample-barcoded 5' primer and a J-beta primer mix. In TCRdb, the 5' RACE reads were re-called with MiXCR into one record per CDR3 protein. Found here are approximately 780,000 distinct CDR3 sequences, roughly 26% of them singletons; the top ten hold 3%. These data also featured in a second study, about T cells of mothers and their children.

Source material: blood. The receptors originated from a boy between 10 and 17 years old in good health.

This clonotype has just a few counts. The rearrangement joins TRBV4-1 to TRBJ1-4; tentatively, D is TRBD1 (5 bases). Germline values: CDR1 MGHRA, CDR2 YSYEKL. This CDR3 contains 15 residues. V was cut by 0 bases and J by 13 bases, with 18 bases left in between. The CDR3 protein is CASSQELGLPGGLFF. CDR3 sequence (DNA): TGCGCCAGCAGCCAAGAGTTGGGACTCCCGGGGGGACTGTTTTTT.

The chain uses TRBV3-1 and TRBJ2-1; a weak D match, TRBD1 (6 bases). Near its end, the DNA agrees better with TRBJ2-7, so the J call may be wrong. CDR3 length equals 15 residues. Per the germline V gene, CDR1 is LGHDT and CDR2 is YNNKEL (reference sequence). The CDR3 bases are TGTGCCAGCAGCCAAGGACAGGTACTCTCCTACGAGCAGTACTTC. It specifies CASSQGQVLSYEQYF.

V and J are TRBV5-1 and TRBJ2-2; TRBD2 matches at 9 bases. The CDR3 loop spans 20 amino acids. Trimming cost V 0 bases and J 1 base; bases outside gene matches: 13. Germline loops: CDR1 SGHRS, CDR2 YFSETQ. CDR3 sequence reads: CASSLGQAGGLTMNTGELFF. The CDR3 region has the DNA TGCGCCAGCAGCTTGGGGCAAGCGGGGGGACTCACAATGAACACCGGGGAGCTGTTTTTT.

The J gene is TRBJ2-5, the V gene TRBV5-1; D may be TRBD1 (5 bases). Trimming stripped 0 bases from V and 5 bases from J, with 17 bases between. This CDR3 spans 16 amino acids. The V gene's germline CDR1 is SGHRS and CDR2 YFSETQ. CDR3: CASSLEDPGNRETQYF. CDR3 nucleotides: TGCGCCAGCAGCTTGGAAGACCCAGGGAATAGGGAGACCCAGTACTTC.

This clonotype was seen a handful of times. The chain couples TRBV3-1 to TRBJ2-7; the match to TRBD2 covers 10 bases. CDR3 size: 15 residues. J lost 3 bases, V lost 3 bases, and 5 bases had no gene match. In germline, CDR1 is LGHDT, CDR2 YNNKEL (reference sequence). In DNA form, the CDR3 reads TGTGCCAGCAGCCACTTAGCGGGGGGCGTCTACGAGCAGTACTTC. Its protein is CASSHLAGGVYEQYF.

This chain links TRBV14 with TRBJ2-1, with TRBD1 matching over 7 bases. The CDR3 is 14 residues long. Germline V gene data show CDR1 as SGHDN and CDR2 as FVKESK. The trim removed 7 bases at V and 0 bases at J, leaving 3 bases unmatched. CDR3: CASTRGLSYNEQFF. The CDR3 bases are TGTGCCAGCACAAGGGGGCTCTCCTACAATGAGCAGTTCTTC.

Remarks on this clonotype: One junction end disagrees with the germline gene, perhaps due to a read error. The chain employs TRBV6-5 and TRBJ2-6; D not resolved. In germline, CDR1 is MNHEY, CDR2 SVGAGI. CDR3 length: 17 residues. CDR3 nucleotide sequence: TGTGCCGGCAGGCCACTAAGACTGATCTCTGGGGCCAACGTCCTGACTTTC. Protein product: CAGRPLRLISGANVLTF.

This chain links TRBV12-3 or TRBV12-4 with TRBJ1-5, with TRBD1 matching 7 bases. The CDR3 contains 14 residues. V lost 4 bases and J lost 6; bases outside the gene matches: 6. CDR3 amino acids: CASSSRQGSQPQHF. CDR3 bases: TGTGCCAGCAGTTCAAGACAGGGTTCTCAGCCCCAGCATTTT.

This sequence joins TRBV29-1 and TRBJ1-1, with 7 bases fitting TRBD1. Germline V gene data show CDR1 as SQVTM and CDR2 as ANQGSEA. J was trimmed by 4 bases and V by 4 bases; bases with no gene match: 6. CDR3 size: 13 residues. The CDR3 DNA follows: TGCAGCGTTGCGGGACAGACCCCCACTGAAGCTTTCTTT. Protein sequence: CSVAGQTPTEAFF.

This clonotype has a handful of counts. An end of the junction differs from the germline gene, which may be a read error. V and J are TRBV7-9 and TRBJ1-2, with D perhaps TRBD1 (6 bases). This CDR3 region has 15 residues. Germline V gene data show CDR1 as SEHNR and CDR2 as FQNEAQ (reference sequence). The CDR3 bases are TGTGCCAGCGGCTTAACAGGGCAAGGGGACTATGGCTACACCTTC. This gives the protein CASGLTGQGDYGYTF. Full variable domain (outside the CDR3, taken from reference TRBV7-9 and TRBJ1-2): DTGVSQNPRHKITKRGQNVTFRCDPISEHNRLYWYRQTLGQGPEFLTYFQNEAQLEKSRLLSDRFSAERPKGSFSTLEIQRTEQGDSAMYLCASGLTGQGDYGYTFGSGTRLTVV.

The chain recombines TRBV5-6 with TRBJ2-5; 8 nucleotides match TRBD1. Matching the DNA end better, TRBJ2-7 makes the J call doubtful. The CDR3 runs 14 residues. Per the germline V gene, CDR1 is SGHDT and CDR2 is YYEEEE. CDR3 DNA sequence: TGTGCCAGCAGCATAGGGACAGGTCGGCGCGAGCAGTACTTC. Its protein is CASSIGTGRREQYF.

The J gene is TRBJ1-4, the V gene TRBV12-3 or TRBV12-4; TRBD1 is a possible D gene (5 bases). V was clipped by 5 bases and J by 8 bases, with 18 bases between them. This CDR3 has 15 amino acids. CDR3 protein: CASSRLQGIREKLFF. DNA of the CDR3: TGTGCCAGCAGTCGACTCCAGGGAATTCGCGAAAAACTGTTTTTT.

This clonotype was found a few times. This chain joins TRBV7-2 and TRBJ1-5; tentatively, D is TRBD1 (6 bases). The V gene's germline CDR1 is SGHTA and CDR2 FQGNSA. V was cut by 0 bases and J by 3 bases, with 15 bases left in between. The CDR3 runs to 17 residues. For the CDR3, the DNA is TGTGCCAGCAGCTTAGCGCTGGGAGGGGGACCCAATCAGCCCCAGCATTTT. Encoded protein: CASSLALGGGPNQPQHF.

This chain connects TRBV10-2 to TRBJ2-7, with 9 bases matching TRBD1. Germline lookup yields CDR1 WSHSY and CDR2 SAAADI. V gave up 6 bases and J gave up 2 bases; unmatched junction bases: 14. The length of the CDR3 is 17 residues. CDR3 nucleotide sequence: TGCGCCAGCAGCCTGTCCCGGGACAGGGACTATGCCTACGAGCAGTACTTC. Translated, it gives CASSLSRDRDYAYEQYF.

This clonotype was observed a handful of times. The chain uses TRBV12-5 and TRBJ1-1; D may be TRBD1 (6 bases). V shed 3 bases and J shed 0 bases, with 11 bases lying between them. This CDR3 is 15 amino acids long. Germline CDR1 is LGHNT and CDR2 is FRNRAP. This CDR3 is CASGFAGQMNTEAFF. CDR3 in DNA: TGTGCTAGTGGTTTTGCTGGACAGATGAACACTGAAGCTTTCTTT.